The TCR beta chain under discussion was sequenced for a study of blood T cell repertoires in COVID-19. Germline V CDR1 and CDR2: MGHRA, YSYEKL. The CDR3 contains 15 residues. The V gene end was trimmed by 1 base and the J gene end by 6 bases; junction bases not matched to a gene: 7. TCRdb's table, derived via immunoSEQ multiplex PCR, lists solely in-frame clones and lacks some. The repertoire has about 100,000 clones, about 76% of them found once; the top ten carry 20% to 25%. This chain uses TRBV4-1 with TRBJ2-7; 9 bases map to TRBD2. The sample consisted of peripheral blood. The origin of this receptor is a human donor in a cohort sampled during active COVID-19. The CDR3 nucleotides read TGCGCCAGCAGCCAAGTCCTAGCGGGAACCGGCGAGCAGTACTTC. It yields the protein CASSQVLAGTGEQYF.